This entry concerns a single T cell receptor (beta chain). The data derive from a study of blood T cell repertoires in COVID-19. Assay used: immunoSEQ multiplex PCR; TCRdb lists only in-frame clones, some missing. The table shows around 68,000 clones, with around 91% occurring only once. Trimming left V 5 bases short and J 6 bases short, with 20 bases between. The CDR3 contains 15 residues. Germline V CDR1 and CDR2: MNHEY, SVGAGI. Sequences were obtained from peripheral blood. The sequence was collected from a man between 50 and 59 years old with acute or convalescent COVID-19. The J gene is TRBJ2-7, the V gene TRBV6-5, with D possibly TRBD1 on 5 matching bases. The DNA of the CDR3 is TGTGCCAGCAGTCTCCGACAGTCCCCATCCGCCGAGCAGTACTTC. It specifies CASSLRQSPSAEQYF.